This passage covers 17 T cell receptor beta chains from one sample sequenced in a study of response to subunit inactivated influenza vaccine. TCRdb recomputed calls from the RT-PCR reads with MiXCR, one row per CDR3 protein. The sample holds 450,000 to 500,000 distinct CDR3 sequences, approximately 11% seen once. Here the sequenced sample was PBMCs from blood, taken more than 35 days after vaccination. These receptors were collected from a man in his forties or fifties who received an inactivated influenza vaccine.

This clonotype showed up just a few times. J is TRBJ2-1 and V is TRBV10-3; D may be TRBD1 or TRBD2 (6 bases each). Trimming removed 8 bases at V and 2 bases at J, with 10 bases between. The CDR3 contains 13 residues. Germline loops: CDR1 ENHRY, CDR2 SYGVKD. The CDR3 DNA reads as TGTGCCATCGGGGGCGGGGCCTACAATGAGCAGTTCTTC. Its translation: CAIGGGAYNEQFF.

This clonotype was counted a few times. The chain carries TRBV4-1 and TRBJ2-3, with 8 bases that match TRBD1. Germline assignment: CDR1 MGHRA and CDR2 YSYEKL. V shed 6 bases and J 1 base; nucleotides not matched to a gene: 9. CDR3 length: 16 amino acids. The CDR3 coding sequence is TGCGCCAGCAGTCCAATTTCGGACAGGGGCACAGATACGCAGTATTTT. The encoded protein is CASSPISDRGTDTQYF.

This clonotype was detected only a few times. This chain links TRBV4-2 with TRBJ1-6, with D possibly matching TRBD1 (6 bases). Germline V CDR1 and CDR2: LGHNA, YNFKEQ. The CDR3 extends over 22 amino acids. Trimming left V 4 bases short and J 0 bases short, with 28 bases between. The CDR3 DNA is TGTGCCAGCAGCCTTCTTCTTGGCACCACAGGGAGGGAGAGCTCCTATAATTCACCCCTCCACTTT. It yields the protein CASSLLLGTTGRESSYNSPLHF.

The J gene is TRBJ2-1, the V gene TRBV12-5; 8 bases line up with TRBD1. With 3 bases clipped from V and 9 bases from J, the junction kept 4 bases outside the gene matches. The CDR3 totals 13 residues. From germline, CDR1 is LGHNT and CDR2 FRNRAP. CDR3: CASGFGQGSEQFF. In DNA, the CDR3 is TGTGCTAGTGGTTTCGGACAGGGAAGTGAGCAGTTCTTC.

J is TRBJ2-3 and V is TRBV5-1; a weak D match, TRBD2 (7 bases). The CDR3 has 16 residues. Germline CDR1 is SGHRS and CDR2 is YFSETQ. Trimming stripped 0 bases from V and 4 bases from J, with 15 bases between. The CDR3 spells CASSLVRGRFADTQYF. CDR3 in DNA: TGCGCCAGCAGCTTGGTGCGGGGGCGCTTTGCAGATACGCAGTATTTT.

The rearrangement links TRBV24-1 to TRBJ2-5; TRBD2 agrees at 7 bases. The CDR3 length is 12 residues. J gave up 10 bases and V 3 bases, and 4 bases lay outside the gene matches. Germline values: CDR1 KGHDR, CDR2 SFDVKD. This CDR3 reads CATSDGREFQYF. In DNA form, the CDR3 reads TGTGCCACCAGTGATGGGCGGGAGTTCCAGTACTTC.

This clonotype turned up a few times. This chain links TRBV20-1 with TRBJ1-2, with D tentatively TRBD1 (6 bases). V lost 3 bases to trimming and J lost 0 bases, with 11 bases between them. From germline, CDR1 is DFQATT and CDR2 SNEGSKA (reference sequence). This CDR3 region has 14 residues. The CDR3 here is CSASDRTANYGYTF. CDR3 coding DNA: TGCAGTGCTAGTGACAGGACAGCTAACTATGGCTACACCTTC.

This clonotype has at least ten counts. V gene TRBV4-3 combines with J gene TRBJ2-1; 10 bases align to TRBD1. The germline V gene encodes CDR1 LGHNA and CDR2 YSLEER. Trimming at V came to 2 bases and at J to 4 bases, leaving 8 bases not matched to a gene. The CDR3 covers 17 residues. CDR3 DNA sequence: TGCGCCAGCAGCCAATCAATCGGACAGGGGGGATACAATGAGCAGTTCTTC. Its translation is CASSQSIGQGGYNEQFF.

The V and J genes are TRBV7-2 and TRBJ2-1; the D is unclear. V lost 5 bases and J 2 bases, leaving 4 bases between the germline ends. The CDR3 contains 12 residues. Germline V gene sequence: CDR1 SGHTA, CDR2 FQGNSA. CDR3 coding DNA: TGTGCCAGCAGCCCGGCCTACAATGAGCAGTTCTTC. This translates into CASSPAYNEQFF.

V is TRBV7-2 and J is TRBJ2-7; unclear D gene. Deletions cut 1 base from V and 2 bases from J, with 12 bases between. The CDR3 spans 15 residues. Germline V gene data show CDR1 as SGHTA and CDR2 as FQGNSA. CDR3 DNA sequence: TGTGCCAGCAGCTTAGTGGGGATGGAAGCCTACGAGCAGTACTTC. It specifies CASSLVGMEAYEQYF.

The chain has TRBV5-5 and TRBJ2-2; D gene unclear. CDR3 size: 15 residues. Germline-derived CDR1 and CDR2 are SGHKS and YYEKEE (reference sequence). The V end was cut by 4 bases, the J end by 1 base, with 11 bases between. The CDR3 reads CASSPEPVNTGELFF. DNA of the CDR3: TGTGCCAGCAGCCCTGAGCCGGTGAACACCGGGGAGCTGTTTTTT.

At least ten counts were recorded for this clonotype. The genes are TRBV15 and TRBJ2-1; TRBD2 is a possible D gene (6 bases). Trimming took off 1 base at V and 8 bases at J, with 9 bases between the two ends. This CDR3 has 13 amino acids. Looked up from germline, CDR1 is LNHNV and CDR2 is YYDKDF (reference sequence). The CDR3 loop reads CATSRVRGYEQFF. The CDR3 DNA reads TGTGCCACCAGCAGAGTGCGGGGCTATGAGCAGTTCTTC.

Here the CDR3 reads CASSQGDRGPGSPLHF. The CDR3 nucleotides are TGTGCCAGCAGCCAAGGGGACAGGGGGCCTGGTTCACCCCTCCACTTT. V and J are TRBV4-2 and TRBJ1-6; 12 bases are shared with TRBD1. The CDR3 contains 16 residues. Germline V lookup: CDR1 LGHNA, CDR2 YNFKEQ. Trimming at V came to 1 base and at J to 9 bases, leaving 4 bases not matched to a gene.

This chain joins TRBV4-3 and TRBJ2-1; unclear D gene. Germline V gene lookup returns CDR1 LGHNA and CDR2 YSLEER. The CDR3 sequence is 16 residues long. Trimming stripped 4 bases from V and 5 bases from J, with 18 bases between. CDR3: CASSLFLGYLDNEQFF. In nucleotides, the CDR3 is TGCGCCAGCAGCCTATTCCTTGGGTACCTGGACAATGAGCAGTTCTTC.

This clonotype was seen at least ten times. The chain combines TRBV5-1 with TRBJ2-7, with TRBD1 matching 7 bases. The CDR3 extends over 14 amino acids. Germline-derived CDR1 and CDR2 are SGHRS and YFSETQ. V was clipped by 4 bases and J by 2 bases; unmatched bases: 6. CDR3 loop: CASSPGQQTYEQYF. As DNA, the CDR3 is TGCGCCAGCAGCCCGGGACAGCAAACCTACGAGCAGTACTTC.

This chain links TRBV7-8 with TRBJ1-2; 7 bases map to TRBD1. The CDR3 totals 14 residues. The ends lost 5 bases at V and 5 bases at J; junction bases unmatched: 8. The germline V gene has CDR1 SGHVS and CDR2 FQNEAQ. This CDR3 is CASSADRAGYGYTF. The CDR3 bases are TGTGCCAGCAGCGCCGACAGGGCGGGATATGGCTACACCTTC.

In this sample, this clonotype turned up a few times. The chain combines TRBV25-1 with TRBJ2-7; D possibly corresponds to TRBD2 (6 bases). With 5 bases removed from V and 7 bases from J, the gap between germline ends came to 18 bases. CDR1 is MGHDK and CDR2 is SYGVNS in the germline V gene. The CDR3 loop spans 14 amino acids. CDR3 region: CASSTGLTILEQYF. CDR3 DNA sequence: TGTGCCAGCAGTACGGGACTGACTATTCTTGAGCAGTACTTC.